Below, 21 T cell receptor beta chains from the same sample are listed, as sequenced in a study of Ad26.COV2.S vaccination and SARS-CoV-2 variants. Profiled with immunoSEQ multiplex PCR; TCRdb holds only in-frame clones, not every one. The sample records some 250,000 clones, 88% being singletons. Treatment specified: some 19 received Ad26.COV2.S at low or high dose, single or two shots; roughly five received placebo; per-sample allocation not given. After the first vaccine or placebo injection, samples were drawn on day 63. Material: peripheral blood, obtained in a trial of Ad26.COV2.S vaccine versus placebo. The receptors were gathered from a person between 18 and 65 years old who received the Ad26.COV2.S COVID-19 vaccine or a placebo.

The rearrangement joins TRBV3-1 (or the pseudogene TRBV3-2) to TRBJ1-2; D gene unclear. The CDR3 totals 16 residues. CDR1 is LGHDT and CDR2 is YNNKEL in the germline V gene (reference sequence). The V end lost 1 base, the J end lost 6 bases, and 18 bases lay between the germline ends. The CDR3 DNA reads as TGTGCCAGCAGCCAAGGCGACGTATGGAAATGGGATGGCTACACCTTC. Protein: CASSQGDVWKWDGYTF.

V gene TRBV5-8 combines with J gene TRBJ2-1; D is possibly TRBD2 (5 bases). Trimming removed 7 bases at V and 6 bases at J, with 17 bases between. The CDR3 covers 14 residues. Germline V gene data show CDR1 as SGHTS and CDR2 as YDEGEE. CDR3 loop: CASHSLARSNEQFF. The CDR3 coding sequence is TGTGCCAGCCACTCCCTAGCACGGTCCAATGAGCAGTTCTTC. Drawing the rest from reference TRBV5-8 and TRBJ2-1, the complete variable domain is EAGVTQSPTHLIKTRGQQATLRCSPISGHTSVYWYQQALGLGLQFLLWYDEGEERNRGNFPPRFSGRQFPNYSSELNVNALELEDSALYLCASHSLARSNEQFFGPGTRLTVL.

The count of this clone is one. The CDR3 DNA sequence: TGTGCCAGCAGCTCCCCGGGACGGAGTTTTTACGAGCAGTACTTC. It encodes CASSSPGRSFYEQYF. The chain has TRBV11-2 and TRBJ2-7; either TRBD1 or TRBD2 may fit D (5 bases each). The CDR3 totals 15 residues. Germline-derived CDR1 and CDR2 are SGHAT and FQNNGV. The V gene lost 4 bases and the J gene lost 4 bases, with 17 bases spanning the gap.

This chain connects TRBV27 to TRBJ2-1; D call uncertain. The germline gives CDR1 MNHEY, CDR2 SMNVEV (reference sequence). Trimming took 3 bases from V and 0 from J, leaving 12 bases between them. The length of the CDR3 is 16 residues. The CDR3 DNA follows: TGTGCCAGCAGTTTCCCGCCGGGTAGCTCCTACAATGAGCAGTTCTTC. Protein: CASSFPPGSSYNEQFF.

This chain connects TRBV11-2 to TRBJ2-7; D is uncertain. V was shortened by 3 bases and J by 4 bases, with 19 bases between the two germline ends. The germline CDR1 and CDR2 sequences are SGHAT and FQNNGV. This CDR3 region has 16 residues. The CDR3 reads CASSFVSDFWAYEQYF. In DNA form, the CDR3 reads TGTGCCAGCAGCTTCGTCTCCGACTTCTGGGCTTACGAGCAGTACTTC.

CDR3 sequence reads: CATSRQATDTQYF. DNA of the CDR3: TGTGCCACCAGCCGACAGGCTACAGATACGCAGTATTTT. The V gene is TRBV24-1, the J gene TRBJ2-3; tentatively, D is TRBD1 (6 bases). This CDR3 comprises 13 residues. Germline CDR1 KGHDR, CDR2 SFDVKD. Trimming left V 7 bases short and J 3 bases short, with 10 bases between.

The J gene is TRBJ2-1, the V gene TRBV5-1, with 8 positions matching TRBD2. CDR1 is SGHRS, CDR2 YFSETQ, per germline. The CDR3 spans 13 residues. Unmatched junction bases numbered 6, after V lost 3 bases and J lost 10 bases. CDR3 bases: TGCGCCAGCAGCTACGGACTAGCTGGGGAGCAGTTCTTC. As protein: CASSYGLAGEQFF.

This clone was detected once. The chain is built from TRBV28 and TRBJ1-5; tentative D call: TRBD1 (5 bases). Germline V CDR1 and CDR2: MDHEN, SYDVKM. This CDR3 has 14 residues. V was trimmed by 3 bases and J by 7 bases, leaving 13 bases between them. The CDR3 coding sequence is TGTGCCAGCAGTTTCTGGGGCCGGGACCAGCCCCAGCATTTT. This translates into CASSFWGRDQPQHF. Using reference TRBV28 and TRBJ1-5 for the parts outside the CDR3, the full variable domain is DVKVTQSSRYLVKRTGEKVFLECVQDMDHENMFWYRQDPGLGLRLIYFSYDVKMKEKGDIPEGYSVSREKKERFSLILESASTNQTSMYLCASSFWGRDQPQHFGDGTRLSIL.

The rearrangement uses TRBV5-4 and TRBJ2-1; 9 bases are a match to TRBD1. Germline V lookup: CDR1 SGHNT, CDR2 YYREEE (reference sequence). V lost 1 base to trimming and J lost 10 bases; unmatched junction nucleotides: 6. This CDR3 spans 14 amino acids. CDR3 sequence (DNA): TGTGCCAGCAGCTTGAGGGACAGGGTCGGCGAGCAGTTCTTC. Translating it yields CASSLRDRVGEQFF.

CDR3 residues: CATSRSFTGELFF. For the CDR3, the DNA is TGTGCCACCAGCCGCTCGTTTACCGGGGAGCTGTTTTTT. The chain employs TRBV15 and TRBJ2-2; D is ambiguous. Germline CDR1 is LNHNV and CDR2 is YYDKDF (reference sequence). V was pared by 5 bases and J by 5 bases, with 9 bases between. CDR3 length: 13 amino acids.

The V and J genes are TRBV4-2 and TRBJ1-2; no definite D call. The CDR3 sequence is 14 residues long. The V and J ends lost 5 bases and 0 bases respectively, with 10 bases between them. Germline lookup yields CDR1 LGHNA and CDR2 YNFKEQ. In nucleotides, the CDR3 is TGTGCCAGCAGCTTCGATCCATCTAACTATGGCTACACCTTC. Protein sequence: CASSFDPSNYGYTF.

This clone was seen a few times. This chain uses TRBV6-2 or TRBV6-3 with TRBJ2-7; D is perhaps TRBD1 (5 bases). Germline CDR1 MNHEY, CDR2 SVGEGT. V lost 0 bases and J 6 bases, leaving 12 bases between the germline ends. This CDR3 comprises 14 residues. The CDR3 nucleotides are TGTGCCAGCAGTTACTCGATAGGGGTCGGCGAGCAGTACTTC. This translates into CASSYSIGVGEQYF.

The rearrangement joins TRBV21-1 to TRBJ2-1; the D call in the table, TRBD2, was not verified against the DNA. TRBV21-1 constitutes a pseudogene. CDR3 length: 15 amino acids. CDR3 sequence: CASSKGLAEINEQFF. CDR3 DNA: TGTGCCAGCAGCAAAGGACTAGCGGAGATCAATGAGCAGTTCTTC.

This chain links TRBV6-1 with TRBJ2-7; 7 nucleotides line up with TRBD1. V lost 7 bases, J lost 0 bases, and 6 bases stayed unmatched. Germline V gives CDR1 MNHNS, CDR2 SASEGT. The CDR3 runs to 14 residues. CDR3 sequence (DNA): TGTGCCAGCACCAACCGGGACAGCTCCTACGAGCAGTACTTC. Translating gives CASTNRDSSYEQYF.

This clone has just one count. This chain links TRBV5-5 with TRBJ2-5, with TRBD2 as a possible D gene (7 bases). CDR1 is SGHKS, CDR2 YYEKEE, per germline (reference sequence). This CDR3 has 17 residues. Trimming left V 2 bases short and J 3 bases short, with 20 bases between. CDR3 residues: CASSFSLRGGGKETQYF. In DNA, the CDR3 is TGTGCCAGCAGCTTTAGTTTGAGGGGGGGCGGCAAAGAGACCCAGTACTTC.

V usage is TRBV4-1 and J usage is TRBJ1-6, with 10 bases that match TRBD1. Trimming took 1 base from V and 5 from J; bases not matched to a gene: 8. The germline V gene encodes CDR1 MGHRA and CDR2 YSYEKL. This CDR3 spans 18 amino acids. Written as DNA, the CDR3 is TGCGCCAGCAGCCAAGGACTTCCCGGGACAGGGGATAATTCACCCCTCCACTTT. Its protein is CASSQGLPGTGDNSPLHF.

CDR3 sequence reads: CAWSLPGGQRNQPQHF. CDR3 sequence (DNA): TGTGCCTGGAGTCTCCCGGGGGGACAGAGGAATCAGCCCCAGCATTTT. The chain is built from TRBV30 and TRBJ1-5; 7 bases fit TRBD1. Germline lookup yields CDR1 GTSNPN and CDR2 SVGIG (reference sequence). Trimming cost V 2 bases and J 4 bases; bases outside gene matches: 11. This CDR3 comprises 16 residues.

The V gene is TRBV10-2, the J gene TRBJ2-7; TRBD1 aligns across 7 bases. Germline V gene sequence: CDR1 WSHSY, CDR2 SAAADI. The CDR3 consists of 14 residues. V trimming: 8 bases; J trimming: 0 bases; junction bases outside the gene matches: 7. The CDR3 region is CASAYRGNSYEQYF. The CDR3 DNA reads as TGCGCCAGCGCATACAGGGGCAACTCCTACGAGCAGTACTTC.

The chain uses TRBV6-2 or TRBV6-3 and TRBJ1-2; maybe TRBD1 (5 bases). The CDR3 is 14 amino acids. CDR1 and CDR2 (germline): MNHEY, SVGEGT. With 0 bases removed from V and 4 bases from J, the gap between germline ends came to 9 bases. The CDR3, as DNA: TGTGCCAGCAGTTACTCGCAGGGAAGCTATGGCTACACCTTC. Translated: CASSYSQGSYGYTF.

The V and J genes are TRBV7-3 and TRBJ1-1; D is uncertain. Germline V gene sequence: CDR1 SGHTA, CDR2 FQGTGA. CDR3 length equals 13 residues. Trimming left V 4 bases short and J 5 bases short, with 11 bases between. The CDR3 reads CASSSDGWTEAFF. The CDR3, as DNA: TGTGCCAGCAGCTCCGATGGATGGACTGAAGCTTTCTTT. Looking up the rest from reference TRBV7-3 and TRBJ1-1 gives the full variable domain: GAGVSQTPSNKVTEKGKYVELRCDPISGHTALYWYRQSLGQGPEFLIYFQGTGAADDSGLPNDRFFAVRPEGSVSTLKIQRTERGDSAVYLCASSSDGWTEAFFGQGTRLTVV.

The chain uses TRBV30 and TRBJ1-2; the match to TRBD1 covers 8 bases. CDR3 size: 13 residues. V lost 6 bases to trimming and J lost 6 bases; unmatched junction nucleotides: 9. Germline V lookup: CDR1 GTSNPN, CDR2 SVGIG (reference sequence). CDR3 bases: TGTGCCTGTATGGCCCGGGGACAGGATGGCTACACCTTC. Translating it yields CACMARGQDGYTF.